A selection of T cell receptor beta chains follows, all from one sample in a study of blood T cell repertoires in COVID-19. Libraries were prepared by immunoSEQ multiplex PCR; TCRdb keeps only in-frame clonotypes and omits some of them. The table lists approximately 300,000 clones, around 88% of them singletons. What was sequenced was peripheral blood. The receptors were gathered from a woman aged 50 to 60 with acute or convalescent COVID-19. Both conserved end residues are part of each CDR3. The order of the fields is D gene, J gene, V gene, clone size, CDR3 protein, CDR3 DNA. The D gene is left open where the match is weak. A row's size may be missing; if present it is once, few, many or a size class.

.	TRBJ1-1	TRBV19	few	CASRDTTNTEAFF	TGTGCCAGTAGAGACACAACGAACACTGAAGCTTTCTTT
.	TRBJ2-2	TRBV6-4	.	CASSVGGHTGELFF	TGTGCCAGCAGTGTGGGCGGGCACACCGGGGAGCTGTTTTTT
.	TRBJ2-2	TRBV7-2	.	CASSPQLTNTGELFF	TGTGCCAGCAGCCCCCAACTAACTAACACCGGGGAGCTGTTTTTT
.	TRBJ1-5	TRBV6-2/TRBV6-3	.	CASSYERVNQPQHF	TGTGCCAGCAGTTACGAACGGGTCAATCAGCCCCAGCATTTT
TRBD1	TRBJ2-7	TRBV28	.	CASSRSWTGSAYEQYF	TGTGCCAGCAGCCGCAGCTGGACAGGGTCCGCTTACGAGCAGTACTTC
TRBD2	TRBJ2-2	TRBV20-1	.	CSASTSGRNTGELFF	TGCAGTGCTAGTACTAGCGGGAGGAACACCGGGGAGCTGTTTTTT
TRBD2	TRBJ2-5	TRBV24-1	.	CATSEPTSGKETQYF	TGTGCCACCAGTGAGCCGACTAGCGGGAAAGAGACCCAGTACTTC
TRBD1	TRBJ1-1	TRBV19	.	CASICRPGTGCVNTEAFF	TGTGCCAGTATTTGCAGGCCCGGGACAGGGTGTGTGAACACTGAAGCTTTCTTT
TRBD1	TRBJ1-4	TRBV11-2	.	CASSLDSPGQGALANEKLFF	TGTGCCAGCAGCTTAGACTCTCCGGGACAGGGGGCATTAGCTAATGAAAAACTGTTTTTT
TRBD2	TRBJ2-7	TRBV19	.	CASTQPNSGRTEQYF	TGTGCCAGTACCCAACCCAATAGCGGGAGAACCGAGCAGTACTTC
.	TRBJ2-6	TRBV7-3	.	CASSFTSLGTVVSGANVLTF	TGTGCCAGCAGCTTCACGTCTCTTGGGACTGTAGTCTCTGGGGCCAACGTCCTGACTTTC
TRBD1	TRBJ1-6	TRBV28	.	CASSRSGQGDSPLHF	TGTGCCAGCAGTCGCTCGGGACAGGGGGATTCACCCCTCCACTTT
TRBD1	TRBJ2-5	TRBV15	.	CATSRDRGSGTQYF	TGTGCCACCAGCAGAGACAGGGGGTCAGGGACCCAGTACTTC
.	TRBJ1-5	TRBV6-6	few	CASSYGVGDSNQPQHF	TGTGCCAGCAGTTACGGTGTCGGTGATAGCAATCAGCCCCAGCATTTT
.	TRBJ1-2	TRBV12-3/TRBV12-4	.	CASSLNYETTTF	TGTGCCAGCAGTTTAAATTATGAGACAACCACCTTC
.	TRBJ1-1	TRBV4-3	few	CASSQEPGTNTEAFF	TGCGCCAGCAGCCAAGAGCCGGGTACCAACACTGAAGCTTTCTTT
.	TRBJ2-1	TRBV24-1	.	CATSDLGGRNEQFF	TGTGCCACCAGTGATTTGGGGGGGAGGAATGAGCAGTTCTTC
TRBD2	TRBJ2-7	TRBV11-2	.	CASSPPGGASRRDF	TGTGCCAGCAGCCCCCCGGGGGGGGCGTCCCGTAGGGACTTC
TRBD2	TRBJ2-7	TRBV7-2	.	CASSLGPTSGSLYEQYF	TGTGCCAGCAGCTTAGGGCCCACTAGCGGGAGTCTCTACGAGCAGTACTTC
TRBD2	TRBJ2-7	TRBV4-2	.	CASSQGTSGIYEQYF	TGTGCCAGCAGCCAAGGCACTAGCGGGATTTACGAGCAGTACTTC
.	TRBJ1-2	TRBV27	.	CASSLRVNYGYTF	TGTGCCAGCAGCCTCAGGGTGAACTATGGCTACACCTTC
.	TRBJ1-2	TRBV5-1	.	CASSPQTPPNYGYTF	TGCGCCAGCAGCCCTCAGACACCTCCCAACTATGGCTACACCTTC
TRBD1	TRBJ2-5	TRBV27	.	CASSPRTGETQYF	TGTGCCAGCAGTCCGCGGACAGGCGAGACCCAGTACTTC
TRBD1	TRBJ2-3	TRBV6-2/TRBV6-3	.	CASSDPGQGGGDTQYF	TGTGCCAGCAGCGACCCGGGACAGGGGGGAGGAGATACGCAGTATTTT
.	TRBJ2-7	TRBV3-1/TRBV3-2	.	CASSQDSWGFSTSYEQYF	TGTGCCAGCAGCCAAGATAGTTGGGGCTTTTCGACCTCCTACGAGCAGTACTTC
.	TRBJ1-1	TRBV5-4	.	CASSLGSDRYTEAFF	TGTGCCAGCAGCTTGGGGTCAGACAGATACACTGAAGCTTTCTTT
.	TRBJ1-2	TRBV4-3	.	CASSQDLGRFNYGYTF	TGCGCCAGCAGCCAAGATCTAGGCCGGTTCAACTATGGCTACACCTTC
.	TRBJ1-4	TRBV6-5	.	CASRGGFSTNEKLFF	TGTGCCAGCAGGGGGGGATTTTCCACTAATGAAAAACTGTTTTTT
.	TRBJ2-1	TRBV7-6	.	CASSLEGSPSYEQFF	TGTGCCAGCAGCTTAGAGGGGTCGCCATCTTATGAGCAGTTCTTC
.	TRBJ1-5	TRBV9	.	CASSVGADGNQPQHF	TGTGCCAGCAGCGTAGGGGCTGACGGCAATCAGCCCCAGCATTTT
.	TRBJ1-2	TRBV29-1	.	CSVDTVNYGYTF	TGCAGCGTTGATACAGTTAACTATGGCTACACCTTC
.	TRBJ2-7	TRBV7-3	once	CASSYFGGSTYEQYF	TGTGCCAGCAGCTATTTTGGGGGCAGTACCTACGAGCAGTACTTC
.	TRBJ1-4	TRBV7-2	.	CASSVWGRGEKLFF	TGTGCCAGCAGTGTCTGGGGGCGTGGCGAAAAACTGTTTTTT
TRBD2	TRBJ2-3	TRBV10-3	.	CAISSTSGALTSTDTQYF	TGTGCCATCAGTTCTACTAGCGGGGCCTTAACTAGCACAGATACGCAGTATTTT
.	TRBJ2-5	TRBV5-1	.	CASRVSRSQETQYF	TGCGCCAGCAGGGTTTCGAGATCCCAAGAGACCCAGTACTTC
.	TRBJ2-5	TRBV2	.	CASTLSSGHQETQYF	TGTGCCAGCACCCTCTCGAGCGGGCACCAAGAGACCCAGTACTTC
.	TRBJ1-5	TRBV19	.	CASRPLDRSHQPQHF	TGTGCCAGTAGGCCCCTCGATAGAAGCCATCAGCCCCAGCATTTT
.	TRBJ2-3	TRBV7-3	.	CASSPRDSATQYF	TGTGCCAGCAGCCCAAGGGACTCTGCTACGCAGTATTTT
TRBD1	TRBJ2-5	TRBV19	.	CASSTVAGTGIQETQYF	TGTGCCAGTAGTACCGTCGCCGGGACAGGGATCCAAGAGACCCAGTACTTC
TRBD2	TRBJ2-7	TRBV6-5	.	CASSYSYQGGLEQYF	TGTGCCAGCAGTTACTCATATCAGGGAGGGCTCGAGCAGTACTTC
TRBD1	TRBJ1-1	TRBV7-8	.	CASSLEGAVGAFF	TGTGCCAGCAGCTTAGAGGGGGCAGTGGGAGCTTTCTTT
TRBD1	TRBJ2-1	TRBV19	.	CASSPRGRADNEQFF	TGTGCCAGTAGTCCAAGGGGGCGGGCTGATAATGAGCAGTTCTTC
.	TRBJ2-1	TRBV18	.	CASSGLTSYNEQFF	TGTGCCAGCTCAGGGCTTACCTCATACAATGAGCAGTTCTTC
TRBD1	TRBJ2-3	TRBV20-1	.	CSASEGAVLYF	TGCAGTGCTAGTGAGGGGGCGGTTCTGTATTTT
.	TRBJ2-7	TRBV11-1	once	CASSHPGSLYEQYF	TGTGCCAGCAGCCACCCGGGGTCCCTCTACGAGCAGTACTTC
.	TRBJ1-2	TRBV6-5	.	CASSYSRGGYTF	TGTGCCAGCAGTTACTCTCGAGGGGGCTACACCTTC
TRBD2	TRBJ2-1	TRBV29-1	.	CSVESSGSGYNEQFF	TGCAGCGTTGAATCTAGCGGGAGTGGGTACAATGAGCAGTTCTTC
TRBD2	TRBJ2-2	TRBV7-3	few	CASSLSIAGVDGELFF	TGTGCCAGCAGCTTAAGCATTGCGGGAGTGGACGGGGAGCTGTTTTTT
.	TRBJ1-2	TRBV6-5	.	CASSQMGGSYGYTF	TGTGCCAGCAGTCAGATGGGGGGGAGCTATGGCTACACCTTC
TRBD1	TRBJ2-5	TRBV27	.	CASSLSGRQGPWETQYF	TGTGCCAGCAGTTTAAGTGGAAGACAGGGTCCGTGGGAGACCCAGTACTTC
.	TRBJ1-3	TRBV7-9	.	CASSFVGSSGNTIYF	TGTGCCAGCAGCTTTGTGGGGAGCTCTGGAAACACCATATATTTT